The subject of this entry is one TCR beta chain. Its cognate antigen is unknown. V lost 8 bases and J lost 2; bases outside the gene matches: 5. The CDR3 is 13 amino acids. The germline V gene has CDR1 SNHLY and CDR2 FYNNEI. The sample originates from a study of metastatic and nonmetastatic thyroid tumors. Whole-study context: Repertoires were compared across blood and tumor or nodule tissue from malignant and benign thyroid patients.

As processed by the authors: Across clinicopathological groups, CDR3 differences served as the basis for building a distant-metastasis classifier for papillary thyroid cancer. TCRdb re-analyzed the PCR reads through MiXCR. The V and J calls and clone size come from TCRdb's table, not from the authors' own analysis. The table includes 13,000 or so clones, under 35% detected once. Whole-study results and caveats: The study reportedly found significantly higher TCR beta diversity in malignant thyroid tumors than benign nodules, in blood and tumor.

Not a single patient had been given any form of treatment at any point before undergoing thyroid surgery. The V and J genes are TRBV2 and TRBJ2-7; 8 bases line up with TRBD1. The sequenced material came from blood. The clonotype was recovered from a female donor with papillary thyroid cancer or a benign thyroid nodule (not recorded which). Some clones in this sample may be carry-over from other donors' samples. CDR3 in amino acids: CASGWTGTYEQYF. The DNA of the CDR3 is TGTGCCAGCGGTTGGACAGGGACCTACGAGCAGTACTTC.